This TCR beta chain was identified during a study of shared clonotypes between healthy human individuals. Data came from immunoSEQ multiplex PCR; TCRdb stores just in-frame clones and leaves some out. The data show a few million clones, 85% to 95% seen once. V gave up 6 bases and J gave up 2 bases; unmatched junction bases: 4. In germline, CDR1 is MNHNS, CDR2 SASEGT. The CDR3 extends over 15 amino acids. The rearrangement links TRBV6-1 to TRBJ2-7, with 13 bases identical to TRBD2. The sequenced sample was naive CD4+ T cells from PBMCs. Subset given: CD45RA+ positively selected. The origin of this receptor is a man younger than 35 in good health. Some clones in this sample may be carry-over from other donors' samples. CDR3 nucleotide sequence: TGTGCCAGCAGACCCGGACTAGCGGGAGCCTACGAGCAGTACTTC. It codes for CASRPGLAGAYEQYF.